This T cell receptor beta chain derives from a study of cytomegalovirus exposure and HLA in healthy donors. To note about this clone: Its antigen is not identified.

The ends were cut back, 3 bases at V and 0 bases at J, with 14 bases in the middle. The length of the CDR3 is 16 residues. The V gene's germline CDR1 is SGHRS and CDR2 YFSETQ. Findings and limits, study-wide: The productive fraction for most TCR beta V segments was about 87% or about 30% in an earlier analysis.

The primer mix had 60 Vbeta and 13 Jbeta primers. The protocol was immunoSEQ multiplex PCR, while the TCRdb copy is restricted to in-frame clones and leaves out a portion. The sample consists of tens of thousands of clones, 68% of them appearing once. Sequences were obtained from PBMCs. The rearrangement uses TRBV5-1 and TRBJ2-3, with D possibly matching TRBD2 (5 bases). The receptor was derived from a woman younger than 45 in good health and CMV-seronegative. The CDR3 bases are TGCGCCAGCAGCTCGAGGACTGGCGGGAGCACAGATACGCAGTATTTT. This translates into CASSSRTGGSTDTQYF.